The 31 T cell receptor beta chains below all came from one sample that was sequenced in a study of blood T cell repertoires in COVID-19. The repertoire was sequenced with immunoSEQ multiplex PCR; TCRdb's copy has only in-frame clones and lacks some. The sample lists roughly 260,000 clones, 80% to 90% occurring once. Material: PBMCs or T cells enriched from blood (not recorded which). Receptors were obtained from a woman aged 30 to 39 with acute COVID-19.

The chain uses TRBV4-3 and TRBJ2-1, with D perhaps TRBD2 (6 bases). V gave up 4 bases and J gave up 8 bases, with 12 bases separating them. Germline loops: CDR1 LGHNA, CDR2 YSLEER. This CDR3 region has 13 residues. CDR3 nucleotide sequence: TGCGCCAGCAGCCGCGTTAGCGGTGATGAGCAGTTCTTC. Translated, it gives CASSRVSGDEQFF.

This chain connects TRBV5-1 to TRBJ2-5; 8 nucleotides line up with TRBD1. In germline, CDR1 is SGHRS, CDR2 YFSETQ. Losses at the gene ends were 7 bases for V and 2 bases for J; bases not matched to a gene: 13. This CDR3 is built from 16 residues. The DNA for the CDR3 is TGCGCCAGCCGTGTAACCGGGACAGGCCGTCAAGAGACCCAGTACTTC. Encoded protein: CASRVTGTGRQETQYF.

The genes are TRBV7-9 and TRBJ1-2; D is undetermined. CDR1 is SEHNR and CDR2 is FQNEAQ in the germline V gene (reference sequence). V dropped 3 bases and J dropped 2 bases, with 7 bases sitting between them. CDR3 length equals 13 residues. The CDR3 sequence: CASSFGQNYGYTF. The CDR3, as DNA: TGTGCCAGCAGCTTTGGTCAGAACTATGGCTACACCTTC.

The chain employs TRBV4-2 and TRBJ1-6; D remains unclear. Germline values: CDR1 LGHNA, CDR2 YNFKEQ. Between the trimmed V and J ends, which lost 3 bases and 0 bases, there was a span of 15 bases. This CDR3 region has 18 residues. The CDR3 DNA follows: TGTGCCAGCAGCCAGTCCCGAGATTCAAGCTCCTATAATTCACCCCTCCACTTT. Its translation: CASSQSRDSSSYNSPLHF.

The V gene is TRBV7-9, the J gene TRBJ2-5; 7 bases agree with TRBD1. V dropped 5 bases and J dropped 4; count of bases not matched to a gene: 4. Germline CDR1 and CDR2: SEHNR and FQNEAQ (reference sequence). The length of the CDR3 is 13 residues. DNA of the CDR3: TGTGCCAGCAGCGGACGACAGGGAGAGACCCAGTACTTC. It codes for CASSGRQGETQYF.

The rearrangement links TRBV10-2 to TRBJ2-7; tentatively, D is TRBD1 (6 bases). Trimming stripped 4 bases from V and 0 bases from J, with 10 bases between. Germline V gives CDR1 WSHSY, CDR2 SAAADI. This CDR3 contains 14 residues. The CDR3 is CASSGLQGSYEQYF. In DNA form, the CDR3 reads TGCGCCAGCAGTGGATTACAGGGCTCCTACGAGCAGTACTTC.

CDR3 in amino acids: CASSSTGRGAEQYF. The CDR3, as DNA: TGTGCCAGCAGCTCCACGGGGAGGGGGGCAGAGCAGTACTTC. The V call is TRBV7-9, the J call TRBJ2-7; a possible D gene is TRBD2 (7 bases). Per the germline V gene, CDR1 is SEHNR and CDR2 is FQNEAQ (reference sequence). The CDR3 is 14 amino acids. The V gene lost 4 bases and the J gene lost 7 bases, with 17 bases spanning the gap.

The CDR3 DNA follows: TGTGCCAGTAGTCCGCGGACAGACAACACCGGGGAGCTGTTTTTT. It encodes CASSPRTDNTGELFF. The chain combines TRBV19 with TRBJ2-2; the D gene is possibly TRBD1 (6 bases). Trimming removed 5 bases at V and 2 bases at J, with 12 bases between. From germline, CDR1 is LNHDA and CDR2 SQIVND (reference sequence). CDR3 length: 15 amino acids.

The chain combines TRBV6-5 with TRBJ1-2; 7 positions agree with TRBD1. The CDR3 contains 15 residues. CDR1 and CDR2 from the germline V gene are MNHEY and SVGAGI. After removal of 8 bases from V and 6 bases from J, the junction contained 15 bases not matched to a gene. CDR3 coding DNA: TGTGCCAGCCTCCCGGGACCGGGGACAGAGGATGGCTACACCTTC. Translation gives CASLPGPGTEDGYTF.

The CDR3, as DNA: TGTGCCAGTAGTGAATCGACAGGGGGGGATGAAAAACTGTTTTTT. Translated: CASSESTGGDEKLFF. This rearrangement joins TRBV19 to TRBJ1-4, with 9 bases identical to TRBD1. The CDR3 has 15 amino acids. CDR1 and CDR2 (germline): LNHDA, SQIVND (reference sequence). The V segment lost 5 bases and the J segment 6 bases; nucleotides outside the gene matches: 7.

The chain uses TRBV29-1 and TRBJ1-1, with 9 positions matching TRBD1. V gave up 7 bases and J gave up 6 bases; unmatched junction bases: 9. In germline, CDR1 is SQVTM, CDR2 ANQGSEA. This CDR3 has 13 residues. In nucleotides, the CDR3 is TGCAGCGGACATCGGGACAGGGAATCTGAAGCTTTCTTT. Its protein product is CSGHRDRESEAFF.

This chain joins TRBV27 and TRBJ2-7; 7 bases are a match to TRBD1. CDR1 is MNHEY and CDR2 is SMNVEV in the germline V gene (reference sequence). V lost 4 bases and J lost 2; bases outside the gene matches: 5. This CDR3 has 14 residues. CDR3 amino acids: CASSYRGLPYEQYF. DNA of the CDR3: TGTGCCAGCAGTTACAGGGGATTGCCCTACGAGCAGTACTTC.

The chain joins TRBV5-4 to TRBJ1-1, with a weak D call TRBD1 (5 bases). V lost 0 bases and J lost 5, with 17 bases in between. Germline-derived CDR1 and CDR2 are SGHNT and YYREEE (reference sequence). The CDR3 covers 16 residues. As DNA, the CDR3 is TGTGCCAGCAGCTTGGGTGCCGGCCGGGGGGGAACTGAAGCTTTCTTT. This sequence encodes CASSLGAGRGGTEAFF.

The chain is built from TRBV25-1 and TRBJ1-6; no reliable D call. Looked up from germline, CDR1 is MGHDK and CDR2 is SYGVNS. The CDR3 is made up of 13 amino acids. V lost 6 bases and J 15 bases, leaving 18 bases between the germline ends. This CDR3 is CASRDYGQESLHF. The DNA for the CDR3 is TGTGCCAGCAGAGACTATGGGCAGGAAAGCCTCCACTTT.

The chain has TRBV7-9 and TRBJ2-1; TRBD2 agrees at 12 bases. The CDR3 has 15 amino acids. The ends lost 8 bases at V and 4 bases at J; junction bases unmatched: 6. Germline V CDR1 and CDR2: SEHNR, FQNEAQ (reference sequence). CDR3 nucleotides: TGTGCCAGCGGGTTGACTAGCGGGGGTTACAATGAGCAGTTCTTC. This translates into CASGLTSGGYNEQFF.

The V call is TRBV5-6, the J call TRBJ1-5; tentative D call: TRBD1 (6 bases). The germline V gene has CDR1 SGHDT and CDR2 YYEEEE. The CDR3 sequence is 16 residues long. Trimming stripped 5 bases from V and 0 bases from J, with 15 bases between. CDR3 amino acids: CASSTYRTVSNQPQHF. CDR3 DNA sequence: TGTGCCAGCAGTACCTACCGGACAGTTAGCAATCAGCCCCAGCATTTT.

The rearrangement joins TRBV4-1 to TRBJ1-2; 7 bases match TRBD1. In germline, CDR1 is MGHRA, CDR2 YSYEKL. There are 16 residues in the CDR3. With 1 base clipped from V and 5 bases from J, the junction kept 10 bases outside the gene matches. CDR3 in DNA: TGCGCCAGCAGCCAAGGCTGGTGGCCAGGGGGGTATGGCTACACCTTC. Its translation is CASSQGWWPGGYGYTF.

The chain links TRBV27 to TRBJ1-5; no definite D call. Trimming took 3 bases from V and 0 from J, leaving 9 bases between them. CDR3 length: 15 residues. Germline V CDR1 and CDR2: MNHEY, SMNVEV (reference sequence). CDR3: CASSLVLASNQPQHF. The CDR3 bases are TGTGCCAGCAGTTTGGTCCTGGCTAGCAATCAGCCCCAGCATTTT.

The V gene is TRBV29-1, the J gene TRBJ1-1; weak D call: TRBD1 (6 bases). This CDR3 comprises 12 residues. In germline, CDR1 is SQVTM, CDR2 ANQGSEA. V was trimmed by 3 bases and J by 6 bases, leaving 11 bases between them. CDR3 sequence: CSVDKGDAEAFF. The DNA of the CDR3 is TGCAGCGTTGATAAGGGGGACGCTGAAGCTTTCTTT.

This sequence joins TRBV19 and TRBJ2-3; TRBD2 matches at 8 bases. The CDR3 has 15 residues. J was trimmed by 2 bases and V by 4 bases; bases with no gene match: 5. Per the germline V gene, CDR1 is LNHDA and CDR2 is SQIVND (reference sequence). CDR3 amino acids: CASSNGGVYTDTQYF. The CDR3 bases are TGTGCCAGTAGTAACGGGGGGGTATACACAGATACGCAGTATTTT.

This clone has only a few counts. In DNA form, the CDR3 reads TGCGCCAGCAGGGAGGGAGGACCAGATCAGCCCCAGCATTTT. It is translated as CASREGGPDQPQHF. The V gene is TRBV5-1, the J gene TRBJ1-5; D gene ambiguous. The germline V gene encodes CDR1 SGHRS and CDR2 YFSETQ. With 5 bases removed from V and 5 bases from J, the gap between germline ends came to 14 bases. The CDR3 contains 14 residues.

The chain has TRBV21-1 and TRBJ1-1; the table's D call, TRBD1, was not checked against the DNA. TRBV21-1 is deemed a pseudogene. There are 15 residues in the CDR3. CDR3 coding DNA: TGTGCCAGCAGCAAAAGTCTGGGGGCGAACACTGAAGCTTTCTTT. This gives the protein CASSKSLGANTEAFF.

V usage is TRBV6-5 and J usage is TRBJ1-1, with unresolved D. There are 11 residues in the CDR3. The V end was cut by 2 bases, the J end by 11 bases, with 9 bases between. Germline CDR1 and CDR2: MNHEY and SVGAGI. The CDR3: CASSYPSAAFF. The CDR3 region has the DNA TGTGCCAGCAGTTACCCCAGTGCCGCTTTCTTT.

The rearrangement joins TRBV9 to TRBJ2-7; maybe TRBD1 (6 bases). Germline CDR1 reads SGDLS; CDR2 reads YYNGEE. The CDR3 is 14 residues long. The V end was cut by 0 bases, the J end by 3 bases, with 10 bases between. CDR3 sequence: CASSVAGTHYEQYF. The CDR3, as DNA: TGTGCCAGCAGCGTAGCCGGGACACACTACGAGCAGTACTTC.

The CDR3 DNA sequence: TGCGCCAGCAGCCCTGATCAGGGATCCTACGAGCAGTACTTC. Protein sequence: CASSPDQGSYEQYF. The chain links TRBV4-1 to TRBJ2-7, with a tentative D call TRBD1 (5 bases). CDR3 size: 14 residues. V was cut by 4 bases and J by 1 base, with 11 bases left in between. Germline CDR1 and CDR2: MGHRA and YSYEKL.

The chain employs TRBV24-1 and TRBJ2-1; 10 bases match TRBD1. The CDR3 is 17 residues long. Germline assignment: CDR1 KGHDR and CDR2 SFDVKD. Unmatched junction bases numbered 12, after V lost 4 bases and J lost 7 bases. The CDR3: CATSDSGTGAGLNEQFF. The CDR3 coding sequence is TGTGCCACCAGTGACTCCGGGACAGGGGCCGGTTTGAATGAGCAGTTCTTC.

The J gene is TRBJ2-5, the V gene TRBV5-6; D is undetermined. The CDR3 extends over 12 amino acids. V lost 4 bases to trimming and J lost 7 bases, with 11 bases between them. Per germline, CDR1 SGHDT and CDR2 YYEEEE. Here the CDR3 reads CASSPGPGTQYF. In DNA form, the CDR3 reads TGTGCCAGCAGCCCCGGCCCGGGGACCCAGTACTTC.

This clone was observed once. The rearrangement uses TRBV5-1 and TRBJ2-3, with 9 positions matching TRBD2. V was pared by 0 bases and J by 1 base, with 3 bases of the junction left unmatched. There are 16 residues in the CDR3. Germline V gene lookup returns CDR1 SGHRS and CDR2 YFSETQ. CDR3 protein: CASSLAAGGRTDTQYF. The CDR3 region has the DNA TGCGCCAGCAGCTTGGCAGCGGGGGGCCGCACAGATACGCAGTATTTT.

This chain uses TRBV6-5 with TRBJ1-4, with 9 bases fitting TRBD1. The CDR3 sequence is 15 residues long. V lost 4 bases, J lost 7 bases, and 7 bases stayed unmatched. CDR1 is MNHEY and CDR2 is SVGAGI in the germline V gene. The CDR3 spells CASSSATGGGEKLFF. DNA of the CDR3: TGTGCCAGCAGTTCCGCGACAGGGGGTGGTGAAAAACTGTTTTTT.

This clone was detected many times. The rearrangement joins TRBV2 to TRBJ1-5, with D possibly being TRBD1 (5 bases). V shed 4 bases and J shed 8 bases, with 12 bases lying between them. Looked up from germline, CDR1 is SNHLY and CDR2 is FYNNEI. This CDR3 contains 13 residues. CDR3 nucleotides: TGTGCCAGCAGTGGGGGGGGTCAGGAGCCCCAGCATTTT. This sequence encodes CASSGGGQEPQHF.

As regards this clone: Distinct nucleotide sequences in the sample also encode this CDR3. The chain employs TRBV6-5 and TRBJ2-1; weak D call: TRBD2 (5 bases). Germline assignment: CDR1 MNHEY and CDR2 SVGAGI. CDR3 length: 11 amino acids. Deletions cut 6 bases from V and 7 bases from J, with 7 bases between. CDR3 nucleotide sequence: TGTGCCAGCAGCCGGAGGAATGAGCAGTTCTTC. As protein: CASSRRNEQFF.